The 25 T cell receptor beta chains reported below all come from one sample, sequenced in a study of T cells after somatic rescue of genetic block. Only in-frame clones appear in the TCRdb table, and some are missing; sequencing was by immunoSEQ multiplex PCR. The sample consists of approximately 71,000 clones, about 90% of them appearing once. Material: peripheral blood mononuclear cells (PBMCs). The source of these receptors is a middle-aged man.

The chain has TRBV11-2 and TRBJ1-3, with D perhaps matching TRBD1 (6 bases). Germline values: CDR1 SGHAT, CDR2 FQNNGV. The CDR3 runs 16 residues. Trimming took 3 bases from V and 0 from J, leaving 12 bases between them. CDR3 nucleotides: TGTGCCAGCAGCTTCCTACAGGGCCGCTCTGGAAACACCATATATTTT. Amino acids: CASSFLQGRSGNTIYF.

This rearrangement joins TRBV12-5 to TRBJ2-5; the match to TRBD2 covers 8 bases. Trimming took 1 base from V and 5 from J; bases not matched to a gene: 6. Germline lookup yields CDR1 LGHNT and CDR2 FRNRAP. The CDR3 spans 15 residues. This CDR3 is CASGLGRGGHETQYF. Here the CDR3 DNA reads TGTGCTAGTGGTTTGGGGCGCGGGGGGCATGAGACCCAGTACTTC.

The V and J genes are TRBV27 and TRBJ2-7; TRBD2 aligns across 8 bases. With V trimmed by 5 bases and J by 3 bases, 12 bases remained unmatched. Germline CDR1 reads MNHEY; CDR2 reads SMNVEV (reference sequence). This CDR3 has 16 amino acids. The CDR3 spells CASSPSLSGGHYEQYF. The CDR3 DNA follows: TGTGCCAGCAGTCCCTCCCTAAGCGGGGGACACTACGAGCAGTACTTC.

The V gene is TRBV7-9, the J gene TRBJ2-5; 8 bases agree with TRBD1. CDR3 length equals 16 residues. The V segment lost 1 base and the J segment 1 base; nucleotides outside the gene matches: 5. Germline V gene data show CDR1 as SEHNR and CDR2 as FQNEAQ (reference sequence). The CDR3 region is CASSLGSTGGQETQYF. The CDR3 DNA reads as TGTGCCAGCAGCTTAGGGTCTACAGGGGGCCAAGAGACCCAGTACTTC.

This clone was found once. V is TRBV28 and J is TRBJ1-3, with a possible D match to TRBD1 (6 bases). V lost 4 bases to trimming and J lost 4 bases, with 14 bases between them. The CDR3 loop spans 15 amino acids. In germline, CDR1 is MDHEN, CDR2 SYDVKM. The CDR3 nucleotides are TGTGCCAGCAGTTATGGAAGGGGGATGGGAAACACCATATATTTT. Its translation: CASSYGRGMGNTIYF.

CDR3 residues: CASRSPGKETQYF. The CDR3 coding sequence is TGTGCCAGCAGGTCCCCCGGAAAAGAGACCCAGTACTTC. The V call is TRBV6-5, the J call TRBJ2-5, with D hard to call. Trimming left V 6 bases short and J 3 bases short, with 11 bases between. CDR1 MNHEY and CDR2 SVGAGI come from the germline V gene. This CDR3 has 13 amino acids.

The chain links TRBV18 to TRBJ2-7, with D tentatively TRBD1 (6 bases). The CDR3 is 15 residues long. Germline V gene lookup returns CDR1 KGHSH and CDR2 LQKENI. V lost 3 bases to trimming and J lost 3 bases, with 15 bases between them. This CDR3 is CASSPMTGKNYEQYF. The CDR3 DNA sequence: TGTGCCAGCTCACCCATGACAGGAAAGAACTACGAGCAGTACTTC.

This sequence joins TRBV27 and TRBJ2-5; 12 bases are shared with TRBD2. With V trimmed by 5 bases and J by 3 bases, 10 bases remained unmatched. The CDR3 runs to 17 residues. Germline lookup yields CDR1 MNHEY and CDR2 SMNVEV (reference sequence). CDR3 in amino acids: CASSPRLAGDVKETQYF. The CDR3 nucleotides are TGTGCCAGCAGTCCCCGACTAGCGGGGGACGTCAAAGAGACCCAGTACTTC.

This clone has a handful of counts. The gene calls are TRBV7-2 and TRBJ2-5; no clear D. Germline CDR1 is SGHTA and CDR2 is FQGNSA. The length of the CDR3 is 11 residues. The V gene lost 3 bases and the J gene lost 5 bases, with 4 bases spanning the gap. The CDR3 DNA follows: TGTGCCAGCAGCTTCGATGAGACCCAGTACTTC. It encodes CASSFDETQYF.

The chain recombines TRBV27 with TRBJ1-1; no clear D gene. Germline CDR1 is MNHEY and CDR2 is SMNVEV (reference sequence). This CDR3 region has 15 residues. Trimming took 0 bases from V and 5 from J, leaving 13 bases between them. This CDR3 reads CASSLSSGFGTEAFF. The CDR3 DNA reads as TGTGCCAGCAGTTTATCGTCTGGTTTTGGGACTGAAGCTTTCTTT.

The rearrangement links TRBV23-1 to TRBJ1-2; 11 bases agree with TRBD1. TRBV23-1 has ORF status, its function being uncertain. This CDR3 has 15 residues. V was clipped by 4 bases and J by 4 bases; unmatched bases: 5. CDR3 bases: TGCGCCAGCAGTCCCAGGACAGGGGGCGTCTATGGCTACACCTTC. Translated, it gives CASSPRTGGVYGYTF.

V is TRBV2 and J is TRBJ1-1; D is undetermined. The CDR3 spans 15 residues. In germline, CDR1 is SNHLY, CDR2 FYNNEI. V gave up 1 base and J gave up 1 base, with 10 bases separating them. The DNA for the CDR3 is TGTGCCAGCAGTGAAGAAATAGGCGCGAACACTGAAGCTTTCTTT. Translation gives CASSEEIGANTEAFF.

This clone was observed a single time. CDR3 sequence (DNA): TGTGCCAGCAGCGGGACAGACCAAGAGACCCAGTACTTC. Translation: CASSGTDQETQYF. This chain links TRBV9 with TRBJ2-5; a weak D match, TRBD1 (6 bases). CDR1 and CDR2 from the germline V gene are SGDLS and YYNGEE. The V end was cut by 3 bases, the J end by 0 bases, with 6 bases between. This CDR3 has 13 residues.

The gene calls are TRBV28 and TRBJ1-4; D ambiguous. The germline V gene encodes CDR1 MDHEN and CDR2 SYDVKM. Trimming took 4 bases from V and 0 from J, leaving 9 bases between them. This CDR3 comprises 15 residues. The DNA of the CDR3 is TGTGCCAGCAGTTCCTTCGGTGCAACTAATGAAAAACTGTTTTTT. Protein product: CASSSFGATNEKLFF.

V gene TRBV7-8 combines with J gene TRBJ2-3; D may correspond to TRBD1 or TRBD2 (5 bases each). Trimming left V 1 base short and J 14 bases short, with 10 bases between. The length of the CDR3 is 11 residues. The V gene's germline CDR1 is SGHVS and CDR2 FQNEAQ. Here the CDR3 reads CASSLGGVPYF. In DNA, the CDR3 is TGTGCCAGCAGCTTAGGAGGGGTCCCGTATTTT.

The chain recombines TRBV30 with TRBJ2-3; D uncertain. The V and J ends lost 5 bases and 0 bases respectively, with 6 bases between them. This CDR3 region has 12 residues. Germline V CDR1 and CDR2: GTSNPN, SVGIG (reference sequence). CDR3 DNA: TGTGCCTGGGGTTTTAGCACAGATACGCAGTATTTT. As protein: CAWGFSTDTQYF.

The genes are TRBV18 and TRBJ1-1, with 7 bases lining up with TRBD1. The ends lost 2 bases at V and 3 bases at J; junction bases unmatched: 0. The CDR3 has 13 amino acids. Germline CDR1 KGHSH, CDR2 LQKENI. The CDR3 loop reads CASSPTGDTEAFF. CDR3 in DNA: TGTGCCAGCTCACCAACAGGGGACACTGAAGCTTTCTTT.

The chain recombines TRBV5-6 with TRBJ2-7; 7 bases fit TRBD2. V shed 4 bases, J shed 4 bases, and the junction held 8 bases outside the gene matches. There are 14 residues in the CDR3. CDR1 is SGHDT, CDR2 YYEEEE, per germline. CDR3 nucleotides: TGTGCCAGCAGCCCCGCGGGGGTAGGGTACGAGCAGTACTTC. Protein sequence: CASSPAGVGYEQYF.

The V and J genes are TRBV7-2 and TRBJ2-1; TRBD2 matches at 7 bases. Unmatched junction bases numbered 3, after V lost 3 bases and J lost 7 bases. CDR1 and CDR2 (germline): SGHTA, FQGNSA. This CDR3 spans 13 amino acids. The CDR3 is CASSFQAGNEQFF. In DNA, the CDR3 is TGTGCCAGCAGCTTCCAAGCGGGGAATGAGCAGTTCTTC.

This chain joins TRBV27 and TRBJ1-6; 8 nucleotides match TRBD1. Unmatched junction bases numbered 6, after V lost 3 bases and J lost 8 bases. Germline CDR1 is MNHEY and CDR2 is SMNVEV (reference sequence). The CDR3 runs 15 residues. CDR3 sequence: CASSLQGAKHSPLHF. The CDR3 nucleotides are TGTGCCAGCAGTTTGCAGGGGGCGAAACATTCACCCCTCCACTTT.

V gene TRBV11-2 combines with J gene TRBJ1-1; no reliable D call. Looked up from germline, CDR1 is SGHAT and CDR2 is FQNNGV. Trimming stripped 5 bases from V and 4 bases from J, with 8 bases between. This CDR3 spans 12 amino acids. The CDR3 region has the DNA TGTGCCAGCAGCCCCGCCGGCACTGAAGCTTTCTTT. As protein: CASSPAGTEAFF.

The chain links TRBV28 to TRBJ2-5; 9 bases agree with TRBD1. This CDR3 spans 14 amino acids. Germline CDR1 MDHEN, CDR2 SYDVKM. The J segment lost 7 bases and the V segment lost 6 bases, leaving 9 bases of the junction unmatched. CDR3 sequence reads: CASSRGQGYRTQYF. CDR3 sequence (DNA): TGTGCCAGCAGCCGAGGACAGGGGTATAGGACCCAGTACTTC.

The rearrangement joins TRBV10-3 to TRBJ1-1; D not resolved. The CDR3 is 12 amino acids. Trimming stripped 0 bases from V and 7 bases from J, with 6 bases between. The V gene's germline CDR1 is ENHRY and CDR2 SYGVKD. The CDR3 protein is CAISESWNEAFF. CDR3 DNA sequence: TGTGCCATCAGTGAGTCGTGGAATGAAGCTTTCTTT.

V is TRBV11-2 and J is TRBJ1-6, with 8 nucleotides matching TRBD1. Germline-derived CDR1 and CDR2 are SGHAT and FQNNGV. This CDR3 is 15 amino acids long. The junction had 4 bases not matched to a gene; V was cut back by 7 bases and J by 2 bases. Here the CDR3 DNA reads TGTGCCAGCACCGGGACAGGAGCCTATAATTCACCCCTCCACTTT. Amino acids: CASTGTGAYNSPLHF.

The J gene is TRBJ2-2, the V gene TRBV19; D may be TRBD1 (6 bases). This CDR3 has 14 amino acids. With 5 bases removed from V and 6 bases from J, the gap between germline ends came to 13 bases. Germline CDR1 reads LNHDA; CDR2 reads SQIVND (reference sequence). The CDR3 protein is CASSPRTVSGELFF. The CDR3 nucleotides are TGTGCCAGTAGTCCCCGGACAGTCTCCGGGGAGCTGTTTTTT.